The 21 T cell receptor beta chains listed next were all sequenced from one sample in a study of Ad26.COV2.S vaccination and SARS-CoV-2 variants. TCRdb's table, derived via immunoSEQ multiplex PCR, lists solely in-frame clones and lacks some. In the table there are about 370,000 clones, 70% to 90% of which are singletons. Stated treatment: 19 received Ad26.COV2.S at low or high dose, single or two shots; 5 received placebo; per-sample allocation not given. Sampling was done on day 63 after the first vaccine or placebo injection. The sequencing here drew on peripheral blood, taken in a trial of Ad26.COV2.S vaccine versus placebo. These receptors came from a person between 18 and 65 years old who received the Ad26.COV2.S COVID-19 vaccine or a placebo.

This sequence joins TRBV9 and TRBJ2-7; 7 bases fit TRBD1. The CDR3 sequence is 15 residues long. The V and J ends lost 2 bases and 4 bases, in that order; junction bases with no gene match: 9. CDR1 and CDR2 from the germline V gene are SGDLS and YYNGEE. The CDR3 protein is CASSVGTDPWYEQYF. The CDR3 DNA reads as TGTGCCAGCAGCGTCGGGACAGACCCTTGGTACGAGCAGTACTTC.

This clone was seen a few times. CDR3 sequence (DNA): TGTGCCAGCAGCGTAGAAGCGTTGGTTGCCGGGGAGCTGTTTTTT. Protein: CASSVEALVAGELFF. The J gene is TRBJ2-2, the V gene TRBV9; D call uncertain. The ends were cut back, 0 bases at V and 6 bases at J, with 12 bases in the middle. This CDR3 spans 15 amino acids. Germline V gives CDR1 SGDLS, CDR2 YYNGEE.

J is TRBJ2-7 and V is TRBV18; TRBD2 aligns across 7 bases. The CDR3 totals 15 residues. Germline CDR1 is KGHSH and CDR2 is LQKENI. V lost 6 bases and J lost 4; bases outside the gene matches: 12. CDR3 DNA sequence: TGTGCCAGCTCCCACCCGGGAGGAGGGGAGTACGAGCAGTACTTC. Encoded protein: CASSHPGGGEYEQYF.

CDR3 protein: CSASRSPNEQFF. CDR3 sequence (DNA): TGCAGTGCTAGTCGCTCTCCCAATGAGCAGTTCTTC. The J gene is TRBJ2-1, the V gene TRBV20-1; D uncertain. CDR1 and CDR2 (germline): DFQATT, SNEGSKA (reference sequence). V was trimmed by 3 bases and J by 6 bases, leaving 9 bases between them. The CDR3 totals 12 residues.

This chain uses TRBV18 with TRBJ1-2; D unclear. V was shortened by 3 bases and J by 1 base, with 9 bases between the two germline ends. The germline V gene encodes CDR1 KGHSH and CDR2 LQKENI. The CDR3 loop spans 14 amino acids. The CDR3 DNA reads as TGTGCCAGCTCACCCCCGTGGGGTAACTATGGCTACACCTTC. Amino acid sequence: CASSPPWGNYGYTF.

The CDR3 DNA follows: TGTGCCAGCAGCAAAGGGACGGAGATACGAGGGCAGTACTTC. It specifies CASSKGTEIRGQYF. V and J are TRBV5-6 and TRBJ2-7; either TRBD1 or TRBD2 may supply D (5 bases each). The V end lost 4 bases, the J end lost 9 bases, and 20 bases lay between the germline ends. Germline lookup yields CDR1 SGHDT and CDR2 YYEEEE. The length of the CDR3 is 14 residues.

Notes on this clone: The junction does not match germline at one end; this may be a read error. The V call is TRBV27, the J call TRBJ1-1, with a weak D call TRBD1 (6 bases). The germline CDR1 and CDR2 sequences are MNHEY and SMNVEV (reference sequence). There are 13 residues in the CDR3. The CDR3 loop reads CASSVGQNAEAFF. DNA of the CDR3: TGTGCCAGCAGTGTAGGACAGAACGCTGAAGCTTTCTTT.

The V gene is TRBV9, the J gene TRBJ2-7, with TRBD1 identical over 8 bases. The germline V gene encodes CDR1 SGDLS and CDR2 YYNGEE. The CDR3 is 16 amino acids. The J segment lost 0 bases and the V segment lost 0 bases, leaving 5 bases of the junction unmatched. As DNA, the CDR3 is TGTGCCAGCAGCGTAGAAGACAGGGGATTCTCCTACGAGCAGTACTTC. Translation gives CASSVEDRGFSYEQYF.

This CDR3 is CASSKRSSGRQGSYNEQFF. The CDR3 nucleotides are TGTGCCAGCAGCAAACGGTCTAGCGGGAGGCAAGGCTCCTACAATGAGCAGTTCTTC. V is TRBV21-1 and J is TRBJ2-1; whether TRBD2, the table's D call, matches the DNA was not checked. TRBV21-1 is given as a pseudogene. This CDR3 is 19 amino acids long.

This sequence joins TRBV11-2 and TRBJ2-7, with 11 nucleotides matching TRBD2. Germline loops: CDR1 SGHAT, CDR2 FQNNGV. V was pared by 3 bases and J by 6 bases, with 7 bases of the junction left unmatched. The CDR3 length is 15 residues. For the CDR3, the DNA is TGTGCCAGCAGCTTGGGTAGCGGGGGGGTCCCCGAGCAGTACTTC. This codes for CASSLGSGGVPEQYF.

This CDR3 is CASSSGWTGLETQYF. In DNA form, the CDR3 reads TGCGCCAGCAGCTCGGGGTGGACAGGGTTAGAGACCCAGTACTTC. The chain carries TRBV5-1 and TRBJ2-5; 8 bases are shared with TRBD1. Germline V CDR1 and CDR2: SGHRS, YFSETQ. CDR3 length equals 15 residues. The V gene end was trimmed by 3 bases and the J gene end by 4 bases; junction bases not matched to a gene: 8.

This chain uses TRBV5-4 with TRBJ2-1, with 7 nucleotides matching TRBD2. Germline CDR1 reads SGHNT; CDR2 reads YYREEE (reference sequence). The V and J ends lost 4 bases and 9 bases, in that order; junction bases with no gene match: 13. This CDR3 is 15 amino acids long. The CDR3 DNA is TGTGCCAGCAGCGGGGGGGTAGCGGGCCGAAGTGAGCAGTTCTTC. It yields the protein CASSGGVAGRSEQFF.

The rearrangement uses TRBV10-3 and TRBJ2-5; D perhaps matches TRBD1 (5 bases). The CDR3 is 13 residues long. Germline V CDR1 and CDR2: ENHRY, SYGVKD. The V gene lost 0 bases and the J gene lost 5 bases, with 7 bases spanning the gap. This CDR3 is CAISESGAETQYF. As DNA, the CDR3 is TGTGCCATCAGTGAGTCAGGGGCCGAGACCCAGTACTTC.

CDR3 nucleotide sequence: TGTGCCAGCAGCCAAGTAGGCCCGACTTGGAATGAGCAGTTCTTC. It translates to CASSQVGPTWNEQFF. V is TRBV14 and J is TRBJ2-1; D not certain. The CDR3 loop spans 15 amino acids. Trimming removed 1 base at V and 7 bases at J, with 14 bases between. Germline lookup yields CDR1 SGHDN and CDR2 FVKESK.

This chain connects TRBV5-6 to TRBJ2-5; no firm D call. This CDR3 is 11 amino acids long. Trimming removed 3 bases at V and 0 bases at J, with 0 bases between. Germline assignment: CDR1 SGHDT and CDR2 YYEEEE. The CDR3 reads CASSYQETQYF. The CDR3 DNA follows: TGTGCCAGCAGCTACCAAGAGACCCAGTACTTC.

This chain links TRBV5-4 with TRBJ1-1; 7 bases map to TRBD1. The CDR3 runs 17 residues. In germline, CDR1 is SGHNT, CDR2 YYREEE (reference sequence). After removal of 4 bases from V and 4 bases from J, the junction contained 16 bases not matched to a gene. The CDR3 DNA follows: TGTGCCAGCAGCCCCGGCTCGTTAAGGCAGGGGGGCACTGAAGCTTTCTTT. Protein: CASSPGSLRQGGTEAFF.

The rearrangement uses TRBV11-2 and TRBJ1-1; 8 nucleotides line up with TRBD1. This CDR3 has 15 residues. Germline CDR1 and CDR2: SGHAT and FQNNGV. V was pared by 5 bases and J by 1 base, with 6 bases of the junction left unmatched. The CDR3 DNA reads as TGTGCCAGCAGCCCTCTCGGACAGGGGAACACTGAAGCTTTCTTT. Protein sequence: CASSPLGQGNTEAFF.

V is TRBV6-5 and J is TRBJ1-6; D is unclear. Germline CDR1 MNHEY, CDR2 SVGAGI. Deletions cut 2 bases from V and 7 bases from J, with 6 bases between. The CDR3 runs 13 residues. The CDR3 DNA sequence: TGTGCCAGCAGTTACACCCGAAATTCACCCCTCCACTTT. Translating gives CASSYTRNSPLHF.

The V and J genes are TRBV3-1 (or the pseudogene TRBV3-2) and TRBJ2-1; D may be TRBD2 (6 bases). The CDR3 runs 17 residues. The germline V and J ends were trimmed by 0 bases and 7 bases, with 19 bases remaining between them. CDR1 is LGHDT, CDR2 YNNKEL, per germline (reference sequence). The CDR3 here is CASSQETGRRVWNEQFF. DNA for the CDR3: TGTGCCAGCAGCCAAGAAACCGGGAGAAGGGTCTGGAATGAGCAGTTCTTC.

This clone was counted between two and nine times. The V and J genes are TRBV24-1 and TRBJ1-2; D is undetermined. From germline, CDR1 is KGHDR and CDR2 SFDVKD. This CDR3 comprises 15 residues. V was trimmed by 2 bases and J by 0 bases, leaving 9 bases between them. The CDR3 sequence: CATSDSAETNYGYTF. Here the CDR3 DNA reads TGTGCCACCAGTGATTCAGCGGAGACTAACTATGGCTACACCTTC.

This clone was detected many times. V is TRBV9 and J is TRBJ2-1, with 10 bases matching TRBD2. Germline V gene lookup returns CDR1 SGDLS and CDR2 YYNGEE. The CDR3 loop spans 18 amino acids. The ends lost 0 bases at V and 9 bases at J; junction bases unmatched: 15. CDR3 loop: CASSVAAASGSILGEQFF. The CDR3 DNA reads as TGTGCCAGCAGCGTAGCTGCGGCTAGCGGGAGTATATTGGGTGAGCAGTTCTTC.